These T cell receptor beta chains were read from a single sample in a study of T-cell memory formation after mild COVID-19. MiXCR, run by TCRdb on the 5' RACE reads, gives a single entry per CDR3 protein. The sample consists of approximately 350,000 distinct CDR3 sequences, 14% of them appearing once. The sequenced sample consisted of PBMCs or a T cell subset sorted from them (not recorded which). These receptors came from a man aged 18 to 30 who had mild COVID-19 (a few samples of this study predate the infection). Cell type and time point are not known. Each CDR3 is given with its conserved first and last residue. The D gene is left open where the match is weak. The size entry is marked missing in some rows and otherwise reads once, few, many or a size class.

clone_size: -; j_call: TRBJ1-2; v_call: TRBV19; d_call: -; cdr3_nt: TGTGCCAGTATGGGGGACTGGTACGATGGCTACACCTTC; cdr3_aa: CASMGDWYDGYTF
clone_size: -; j_call: TRBJ2-7; v_call: TRBV12-3/TRBV12-4; d_call: -; cdr3_nt: TGTGCCAGCAGTTTGCGGGATACCTACGAGCAGTACTTC; cdr3_aa: CASSLRDTYEQYF
clone_size: once; j_call: TRBJ2-3; v_call: TRBV27; d_call: -; cdr3_nt: TGTGCCAGCAGTTCTTTCCTCTACCGCACAGATACGCAGTATTTT; cdr3_aa: CASSSFLYRTDTQYF
clone_size: -; j_call: TRBJ2-4; v_call: TRBV11-2; d_call: -; cdr3_nt: TGTGCCAGCAGCCTAACAGGCCACAATGGGTACTTC; cdr3_aa: CASSLTGHNGYF
clone_size: -; j_call: TRBJ2-2; v_call: TRBV11-2; d_call: -; cdr3_nt: TGTGCCAGCAGCCCCGGCGGAGCTGGGGAGCTGTTTTTT; cdr3_aa: CASSPGGAGELFF
clone_size: many; j_call: TRBJ2-7; v_call: TRBV5-4; d_call: -; cdr3_nt: TGTGCCAGCAGCTTTCACGACTACGAGCAGTACTTC; cdr3_aa: CASSFHDYEQYF
clone_size: -; j_call: TRBJ2-3; v_call: TRBV7-2; d_call: -; cdr3_nt: TGTGCCAGCAGCTTCGTGGGGGGGGGCCGCACAGATACGCAGTATTTT; cdr3_aa: CASSFVGGGRTDTQYF
clone_size: -; j_call: TRBJ1-4; v_call: TRBV3-1; d_call: -; cdr3_nt: TGTGCCAGCAGCCAATCTCTAAGCGGTTGGGGTGAAAAACTGTTTTTT; cdr3_aa: CASSQSLSGWGEKLFF
clone_size: -; j_call: TRBJ1-6; v_call: TRBV5-6; d_call: -; cdr3_nt: TGTGCCAGCAGCTTGGGGAAGGGCCGTTTAGCGTCCCTCCACTTT; cdr3_aa: CASSLGKGRLASLHF
clone_size: -; j_call: TRBJ2-7; v_call: TRBV29-1; d_call: TRBD1; cdr3_nt: TGCAGCGTTGAAGTGGCAGGGGGCTACGAGCAGTACTTC; cdr3_aa: CSVEVAGGYEQYF
clone_size: -; j_call: TRBJ1-1; v_call: TRBV5-1; d_call: -; cdr3_nt: TGCGCCAGCAGCTTACAGGCTACGAACACTGAAGCTTTCTTT; cdr3_aa: CASSLQATNTEAFF
clone_size: few; j_call: TRBJ1-5; v_call: TRBV19; d_call: -; cdr3_nt: TGTGCCAGTAGTTTTCGGAGGGCCAGCCAGCCCCAGCATTTT; cdr3_aa: CASSFRRASQPQHF
clone_size: few; j_call: TRBJ1-2; v_call: TRBV6-5; d_call: TRBD1; cdr3_nt: TGTGCCAGCAGTCCGGGACAGGGGGCCAACTATGGCTACACCTTC; cdr3_aa: CASSPGQGANYGYTF
clone_size: few; j_call: TRBJ1-1; v_call: TRBV14; d_call: -; cdr3_nt: TGTGCCAGCAGCCAAGATCTTGTGCGGGGCACTGAAGCTTTCTTT; cdr3_aa: CASSQDLVRGTEAFF
clone_size: -; j_call: TRBJ1-3; v_call: TRBV11-2; d_call: TRBD1; cdr3_nt: TGTGCCAGCAGCTACCCGGGGACAGTCGGAAACACCATATATTTT; cdr3_aa: CASSYPGTVGNTIYF
clone_size: many; j_call: TRBJ2-7; v_call: TRBV4-1; d_call: -; cdr3_nt: TGCGCCAGCAGCCAAGTTTTGGACAAGAACTACGAGCAGTACTTC; cdr3_aa: CASSQVLDKNYEQYF
clone_size: -; j_call: TRBJ2-3; v_call: TRBV6-2/TRBV6-3; d_call: TRBD1; cdr3_nt: TGTGCCAGCAGTCACCGGGACAGCATTACAGATACGCAGTATTTT; cdr3_aa: CASSHRDSITDTQYF
clone_size: few; j_call: TRBJ2-2; v_call: TRBV18; d_call: TRBD1; cdr3_nt: TGTGCCAGCTCACCGGACAGGGAGAACACCGGGGAGCTGTTTTTT; cdr3_aa: CASSPDRENTGELFF
clone_size: many; j_call: TRBJ2-5; v_call: TRBV20-1; d_call: TRBD1; cdr3_nt: TGCAGTCCAGCCCGGGACAGTTGGTACCAAGAGACCCAGTACTTC; cdr3_aa: CSPARDSWYQETQYF
clone_size: few; j_call: TRBJ1-1; v_call: TRBV9; d_call: -; cdr3_nt: TGTGCCAGCAGCGAGGCAGGGAACGTTTTGAACACTGAAGCTTTCTTT; cdr3_aa: CASSEAGNVLNTEAFF
clone_size: -; j_call: TRBJ1-2; v_call: TRBV20-1; d_call: -; cdr3_nt: TGCAGTGCTAGAGATCTCAGAAACTATGGCTACACCTTC; cdr3_aa: CSARDLRNYGYTF
clone_size: many; j_call: TRBJ2-3; v_call: TRBV27; d_call: -; cdr3_nt: TGTGCCAGCAGTTTAAGGACTTACACAGATACGCAGTATTTT; cdr3_aa: CASSLRTYTDTQYF
clone_size: few; j_call: TRBJ1-2; v_call: TRBV3-1; d_call: TRBD1; cdr3_nt: TGTGCCAGCAGCCTAGGGCAGGGGGCTGGCTACACCTTC; cdr3_aa: CASSLGQGAGYTF
clone_size: -; j_call: TRBJ2-2; v_call: TRBV20-1; d_call: TRBD2; cdr3_nt: TGCAGTGCAGTACTAGCGGGGCGGACGAACACCGGGGAGCTGTTTTTT; cdr3_aa: CSAVLAGRTNTGELFF
clone_size: many; j_call: TRBJ2-5; v_call: TRBV5-1; d_call: -; cdr3_nt: TGCGCCAGCAGCTTGAATCGGCGACAAAGAGAAGAGACCCAGTACTTC; cdr3_aa: CASSLNRRQREETQYF
clone_size: -; j_call: TRBJ1-3; v_call: TRBV9; d_call: TRBD1; cdr3_nt: TGTGCCAGCAGCGTACGGGACAGGGATGGAAACACCATATATTTT; cdr3_aa: CASSVRDRDGNTIYF
clone_size: many; j_call: TRBJ2-1; v_call: TRBV18; d_call: -; cdr3_nt: TGTGCCAGCTCGTCAAATAATGAGCAGTTCTTC; cdr3_aa: CASSSNNEQFF
clone_size: many; j_call: TRBJ2-1; v_call: TRBV6-5; d_call: -; cdr3_nt: TGTGCCAGCAGCCGCTCACGACTTGACAATGAGCAGTTCTTC; cdr3_aa: CASSRSRLDNEQFF
clone_size: few; j_call: TRBJ1-6; v_call: TRBV7-2; d_call: TRBD1; cdr3_nt: TGTGCCAGCAGCTTAGGACAGGGGTTTTCTTCACCCCTCCACTTT; cdr3_aa: CASSLGQGFSSPLHF
clone_size: many; j_call: TRBJ2-5; v_call: TRBV12-3/TRBV12-4; d_call: -; cdr3_nt: TGTGCCAGCAGCTCACGACAGTACCAAGAGACCCAGTACTTC; cdr3_aa: CASSSRQYQETQYF